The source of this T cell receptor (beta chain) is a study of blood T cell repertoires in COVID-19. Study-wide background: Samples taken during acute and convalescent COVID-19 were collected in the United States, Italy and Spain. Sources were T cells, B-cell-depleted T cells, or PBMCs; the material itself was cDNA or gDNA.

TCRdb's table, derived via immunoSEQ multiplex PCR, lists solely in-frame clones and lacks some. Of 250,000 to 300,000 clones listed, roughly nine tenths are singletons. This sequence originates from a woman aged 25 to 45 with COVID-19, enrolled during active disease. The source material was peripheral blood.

The CDR3 bases are TGTGCCAGCAGTGGGGACAGGGGGTTTAATGAAAAACTGTTTTTT. It yields the protein CASSGDRGFNEKLFF. V usage is TRBV2 and J usage is TRBJ1-4, with 11 bases fitting TRBD1. CDR3 length: 15 amino acids. The V gene's germline CDR1 is SNHLY and CDR2 FYNNEI. The ends lost 4 bases at V and 4 bases at J; junction bases unmatched: 2.